This TCR beta chain is drawn from a study of T cells expressing NK-cell markers. The wider study: From sorted CD3+CD56+NKG2C+, CD3+CD56+NKG2C- and CD3+CD56-NKG2C+ T cells came the TCR beta repertoires.

Germline CDR1 and CDR2: MNHEY and SMNVEV (reference sequence). The CDR3 has 17 residues. From the 5' RACE reads, TCRdb lists one entry per CDR3 protein and no DNA. Reported are 450,000 to 600,000 distinct CDR3 sequences; the ten largest clones contain approximately 4%. The chain uses TRBV27 and TRBJ1-1; no DNA is available, so the TRBD1 call from TCRdb remains unchecked. Sequencing was performed on blood T cells: a sorted CD56 or NKG2C T cell subset, CD4+ or CD8+ T cells, or bulk PBMC T cells (not recorded which). This sequence originates from a man younger than 35 in good health. CDR3 sequence: CASSLSGPGGPKIIAFF.